Below, 12 T cell receptor beta chains from the same sample are listed, as sequenced in a study of beta chain features in type 1 diabetes. Whole-study findings and limits: Shortening that was moderate but significant affected the TCRB CDR3s of Type 1 diabetes patients in all four CD4+ subsets.

Their cognate antigens are unknown. Isolated RNA was reverse transcribed in full, so expressed TCRB transcripts were sequenced. Clones were sequenced by immunoSEQ multiplex PCR, and TCRdb holds only the in-frame ones, with some missing. Here the sample spans some 350,000 clones, around 10% being singletons. The sample consisted of central memory CD4+ T cells from blood. The origin of the receptors is a man aged 25-45 years with type 1 diabetes.

The CDR3 coding sequence is TGTGCCAGCAGCTTTAGAGGGTGGCAGTACTTC. Its protein product is CASSFRGWQYF. The V gene is TRBV5-4, the J gene TRBJ2-7; weak D call: TRBD2 (5 bases). Trimming left V 2 bases short and J 9 bases short, with 9 bases between. The CDR3 is made up of 11 amino acids. CDR1 and CDR2 (germline): SGHNT, YYREEE (reference sequence).

This clone was found many times. The genes are TRBV9 and TRBJ2-1; no clear D. The germline CDR1 and CDR2 sequences are SGDLS and YYNGEE. This CDR3 region has 13 residues. V was cut by 0 bases and J by 10 bases, with 11 bases left in between. CDR3 loop: CASSVAPYDEQFF. The CDR3 nucleotides are TGTGCCAGCAGCGTAGCCCCTTACGACGAGCAGTTCTTC.

In DNA form, the CDR3 reads TGTGCCAGCAGTCGGACGGGGTCATCAGAAAACACTGAAGCTTTCTTT. Its translation: CASSRTGSSENTEAFF. The gene calls are TRBV28 and TRBJ1-1; D is unresolved. The CDR3 contains 16 residues. The V gene's germline CDR1 is MDHEN and CDR2 SYDVKM. The germline V and J ends were trimmed by 5 bases and 2 bases, with 18 bases remaining between them.

The V gene is TRBV19, the J gene TRBJ1-2; D might be TRBD1 (6 bases). V gave up 7 bases and J gave up 4 bases, with 16 bases separating them. Germline loops: CDR1 LNHDA, CDR2 SQIVND (reference sequence). There are 14 residues in the CDR3. This CDR3 is CASTLTGGAYGYTF. CDR3 sequence (DNA): TGTGCCAGTACCCTAACCGGGGGGGCCTATGGCTACACCTTC.

This clone has only a few counts. This chain links TRBV4-1 with TRBJ2-5; D is perhaps TRBD1 (5 bases). The J call is doubtful: the DNA matches TRBJ2-7 better. The germline V gene encodes CDR1 MGHRA and CDR2 YSYEKL. This CDR3 region has 15 residues. The CDR3 sequence: CASSPEGTQGTEQYF. CDR3 in DNA: TGCGCCAGCAGCCCCGAAGGAACTCAGGGAACCGAGCAGTACTTC.

This clone was observed a handful of times. This rearrangement joins TRBV4-3 to TRBJ2-1; D ambiguous. Germline-derived CDR1 and CDR2 are LGHNA and YSLEER. V lost 0 bases and J 4 bases, leaving 4 bases between the germline ends. The CDR3 has 13 amino acids. As DNA, the CDR3 is TGCGCCAGCAGCCAAGAGGGATACAATGAGCAGTTCTTC. Its translation is CASSQEGYNEQFF.

The V call is TRBV6-1, the J call TRBJ2-5; the D is unclear. Looked up from germline, CDR1 is MNHNS and CDR2 is SASEGT. CDR3 length equals 12 residues. V lost 6 bases and J lost 0, with 5 bases in between. CDR3 DNA: TGTGCCAGCAGCATTAACCAAGAGACCCAGTACTTC. The encoded protein is CASSINQETQYF.

The genes are TRBV6-1 and TRBJ2-7; possible D gene TRBD1, 6 bases. Germline V lookup: CDR1 MNHNS, CDR2 SASEGT. The ends were cut back, 6 bases at V and 1 base at J, with 13 bases in the middle. This CDR3 has 14 residues. The CDR3 loop reads CASSPRTESYEQYF. The CDR3 DNA is TGTGCCAGCAGCCCCAGGACAGAATCCTACGAGCAGTACTTC.

In this sample, this clone turned up many times. The rearrangement joins TRBV10-3 to TRBJ2-7, with D maybe TRBD2 (6 bases). Trimming took off 0 bases at V and 9 bases at J, with 18 bases between the two ends. Germline V lookup: CDR1 ENHRY, CDR2 SYGVKD. This CDR3 has 15 residues. The CDR3 region is CAISESALGDSGQYF. CDR3 bases: TGTGCCATCAGTGAGTCGGCATTGGGGGACTCCGGGCAGTACTTC.

The chain combines TRBV7-3 with TRBJ1-3, with a possible D match to TRBD1 (6 bases). The germline gives CDR1 SGHTA, CDR2 FQGTGA. The CDR3 spans 16 residues. Trimming removed 2 bases at V and 2 bases at J, with 13 bases between. CDR3 loop: CASSLGPGATGNTIYF. The CDR3 nucleotides read TGTGCCAGCAGCTTAGGACCGGGGGCTACTGGAAACACCATATATTTT.

This clone was counted at least ten times. V usage is TRBV5-1 and J usage is TRBJ1-5; 9 nucleotides align to TRBD1. V lost 1 base to trimming and J lost 7 bases; unmatched junction nucleotides: 6. Germline CDR1 and CDR2: SGHRS and YFSETQ. The length of the CDR3 is 15 residues. The chain's CDR3 is CASSLIGTGLQPQHF. The CDR3 bases are TGCGCCAGCAGCTTGATCGGGACAGGGCTGCAGCCCCAGCATTTT.

This clone has a handful of counts. The chain has TRBV6-5 and TRBJ2-7, with 8 nucleotides matching TRBD2. The ends lost 0 bases at V and 6 bases at J; junction bases unmatched: 10. The CDR3 is 16 amino acids. Looked up from germline, CDR1 is MNHEY and CDR2 is SVGAGI. CDR3 sequence reads: CASSYSGTRRGIEQYF. CDR3 nucleotide sequence: TGTGCCAGCAGTTACTCCGGGACTAGACGTGGTATCGAGCAGTACTTC.